This T cell receptor (beta chain) stems from a study of cytomegalovirus exposure and HLA in healthy donors. Trimming at V came to 4 bases and at J to 2 bases, leaving 6 bases not matched to a gene. The CDR3 consists of 15 residues. Germline CDR1 reads MNHEY; CDR2 reads SVGAGI. Study results and limitations: Across all donors, roughly uniform sequencing depth was an assumption of the presence/absence analyses.

The PCR was carried out with 60 Vbeta primers and 13 Jbeta primers. This table comes from immunoSEQ multiplex PCR, and its TCRdb copy is limited to in-frame clones, with some not included. Among around 150,000 clones listed, 80% were seen once. Comments on this clone: The antigen is unknown.

V and J are TRBV6-5 and TRBJ2-5; 8 bases are shared with TRBD1. The clonotype originates from a man younger than 45 in good health and CMV-seronegative. Material: PBMCs. CDR3: CASSSRQGRQETQYF. As DNA, the CDR3 is TGTGCCAGCAGTTCCCGACAGGGGCGGCAAGAGACCCAGTACTTC.